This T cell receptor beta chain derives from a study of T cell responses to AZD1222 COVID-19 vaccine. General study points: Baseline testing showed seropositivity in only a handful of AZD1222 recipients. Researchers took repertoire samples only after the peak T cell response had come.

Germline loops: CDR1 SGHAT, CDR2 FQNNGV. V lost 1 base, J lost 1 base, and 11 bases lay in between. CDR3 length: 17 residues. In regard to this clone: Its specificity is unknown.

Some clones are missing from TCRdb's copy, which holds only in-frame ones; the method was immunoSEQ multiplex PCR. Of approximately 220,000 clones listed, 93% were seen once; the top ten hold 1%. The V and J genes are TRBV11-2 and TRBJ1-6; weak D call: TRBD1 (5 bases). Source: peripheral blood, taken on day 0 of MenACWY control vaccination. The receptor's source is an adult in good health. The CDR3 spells CASSLAAGVSYNSPLHF. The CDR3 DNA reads TGTGCCAGCAGCTTAGCAGCGGGGGTTTCCTATAATTCACCCCTCCACTTT.